The rows below give T cell receptor beta chains drawn from one sample of a study of T-cell reconstitution after alpha-beta-depleted transplantation in children. TCRdb reprocessed the PCR reads via MiXCR and lists one record per CDR3 protein. The table has just over 950,000 distinct CDR3 sequences, about 29% seen once. The sequences come from PBMCs, mostly from graft donor cells, collected 360 days after TCRalphabeta/CD19-depleted stem cell transplant. These receptors were obtained from a boy under three years old who had a stem cell transplant for SCID, so the T cells may come from the graft donor. Both conserved end residues are part of each CDR3. The order of the fields is J gene, V gene, clone size, D gene, CDR3 DNA, CDR3 protein. A D gene is named only where the DNA matches it firmly. The size of a clone is reported for some rows only, either as once, few or many, or as a class for expanded clones.

J gene: TRBJ2-2; V gene: TRBV7-8; clone size: few; D gene: NA; CDR3 DNA: TGTGCCAGCAGCTTACGGAGGGCTGCCTCTCCCACCGGGGAGCTGTTTTTT; CDR3 protein: CASSLRRAASPTGELFF
J gene: TRBJ2-3; V gene: TRBV15; clone size: few; D gene: NA; CDR3 DNA: TGTGCCACCAGCCCGCAGGGAACCAGCAACACAGATACGCAGTATTTT; CDR3 protein: CATSPQGTSNTDTQYF
J gene: TRBJ2-7; V gene: TRBV12-3/TRBV12-4; clone size: NA; D gene: TRBD1; CDR3 DNA: TGTGCCAGCAGTCAAACAGGGGCGGTCTACGAGCAGTACTTC; CDR3 protein: CASSQTGAVYEQYF
J gene: TRBJ1-1; V gene: TRBV5-1; clone size: few; D gene: NA; CDR3 DNA: TGCGCCAGCCGATCCGGGGGACGGGGTAAGGCTTTCTTT; CDR3 protein: CASRSGGRGKAFF
J gene: TRBJ1-2; V gene: TRBV28; clone size: NA; D gene: NA; CDR3 DNA: TGTGCCAGCAGTTTATACGGAGGTGGCTACACCTTC; CDR3 protein: CASSLYGGGYTF
J gene: TRBJ2-5; V gene: TRBV20-1; clone size: NA; D gene: NA; CDR3 DNA: TGCAGTGCCCGCAGAGGGCGAGGAGAGACCCAGTACTTC; CDR3 protein: CSARRGRGETQYF
J gene: TRBJ2-3; V gene: TRBV5-1; clone size: NA; D gene: NA; CDR3 DNA: TGCGCCAGCAGCTTGTTACCAGGTTTCACAGATACGCAGTATTTT; CDR3 protein: CASSLLPGFTDTQYF
J gene: TRBJ2-3; V gene: TRBV20-1; clone size: few; D gene: TRBD2; CDR3 DNA: TGCAGTACCTCCTCCCCGGCTAGCGGGGGTTCAGATACGCAGTATTTT; CDR3 protein: CSTSSPASGGSDTQYF
J gene: TRBJ2-5; V gene: TRBV5-1; clone size: few; D gene: NA; CDR3 DNA: TGCGCCAGCAGCTTTCCCCACACGGTGGGGGAGACCCAGTACTTC; CDR3 protein: CASSFPHTVGETQYF
J gene: TRBJ2-3; V gene: TRBV5-6; clone size: few; D gene: NA; CDR3 DNA: TGTGCCAGCAGCACCCGGACTCTTAAGCCCCCAGATACGCAGTATTTT; CDR3 protein: CASSTRTLKPPDTQYF
J gene: TRBJ1-2; V gene: TRBV6-5; clone size: few; D gene: NA; CDR3 DNA: TGTGCCAGCAGTTACCTCTCGGGGGGTTTGGGCGACTATGGCTACACCTTC; CDR3 protein: CASSYLSGGLGDYGYTF
J gene: TRBJ2-2; V gene: TRBV12-3/TRBV12-4; clone size: NA; D gene: NA; CDR3 DNA: TGTGCCAGCATTTCAGCGAACACCGGGGAGCTGTTTTTT; CDR3 protein: CASISANTGELFF
J gene: TRBJ2-2; V gene: TRBV7-9; clone size: NA; D gene: NA; CDR3 DNA: TGTGCCAGCAGCGCCCTGTATTATGGCGGGGAGCTGTTTTTT; CDR3 protein: CASSALYYGGELFF
J gene: TRBJ2-1; V gene: TRBV3-1; clone size: NA; D gene: TRBD2; CDR3 DNA: TGTGCCAGCAGTCCGACTAGCGCGAGCCCCTACAATGAGCAGTTCTTC; CDR3 protein: CASSPTSASPYNEQFF
J gene: TRBJ2-3; V gene: TRBV6-1; clone size: NA; D gene: TRBD2; CDR3 DNA: TGTGCCAGCAGTGAGACTAGCTGGGCAGATACGCAGTATTTT; CDR3 protein: CASSETSWADTQYF
J gene: TRBJ1-5; V gene: TRBV28; clone size: NA; D gene: TRBD1; CDR3 DNA: TGTGCCAGCCAGGACAGGGATAGCAATCAGCCCCAGCATTTT; CDR3 protein: CASQDRDSNQPQHF
J gene: TRBJ2-3; V gene: TRBV20-1; clone size: few; D gene: NA; CDR3 DNA: TGCAGTGCTAGAGATTTGGCCCGCACAGATACGCAGTATTTT; CDR3 protein: CSARDLARTDTQYF
J gene: TRBJ2-1; V gene: TRBV5-6; clone size: NA; D gene: NA; CDR3 DNA: TGTGCCAGCAGCTTGGGGGGGCGAGGATACAATGAGCAGTTCTTC; CDR3 protein: CASSLGGRGYNEQFF
J gene: TRBJ1-1; V gene: TRBV20-1; clone size: few; D gene: TRBD1; CDR3 DNA: TGCAGTGTTTGTCTCACAGGGGGCACTGAAGCTTTCTTT; CDR3 protein: CSVCLTGGTEAFF
J gene: TRBJ2-2; V gene: TRBV20-1; clone size: NA; D gene: TRBD2; CDR3 DNA: TGCAGTGCTGCCCGGGGGGGGAACACCGGGGAGCTGTTTTTT; CDR3 protein: CSAARGGNTGELFF